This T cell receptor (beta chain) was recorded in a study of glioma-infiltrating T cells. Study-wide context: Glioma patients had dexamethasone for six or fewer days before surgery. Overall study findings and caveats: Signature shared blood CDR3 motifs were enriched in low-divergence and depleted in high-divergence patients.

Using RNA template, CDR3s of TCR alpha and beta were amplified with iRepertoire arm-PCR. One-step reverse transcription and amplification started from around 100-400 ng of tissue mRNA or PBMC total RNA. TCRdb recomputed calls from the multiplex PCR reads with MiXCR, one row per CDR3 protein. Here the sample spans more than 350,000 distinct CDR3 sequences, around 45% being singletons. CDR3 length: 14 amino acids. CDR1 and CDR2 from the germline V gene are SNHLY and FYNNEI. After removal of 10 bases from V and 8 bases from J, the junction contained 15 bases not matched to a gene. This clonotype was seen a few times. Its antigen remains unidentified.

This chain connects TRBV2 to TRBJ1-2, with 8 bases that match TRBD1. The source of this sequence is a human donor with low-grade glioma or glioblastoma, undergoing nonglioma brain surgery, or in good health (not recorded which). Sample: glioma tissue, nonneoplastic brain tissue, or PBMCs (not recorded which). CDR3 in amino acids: CATARNQGANGYTF. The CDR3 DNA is TGTGCCACCGCTCGTAACCAGGGGGCCAACGGCTACACCTTC. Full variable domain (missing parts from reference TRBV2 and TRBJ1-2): EPEVTQTPSHQVTQMGQEVILRCVPISNHLYFYWYRQILGQKVEFLVSFYNNEISEKSEIFDDQFSVERPDGSNFTLKIRSTKLEDSAMYFCATARNQGANGYTFGSGTRLTVV.